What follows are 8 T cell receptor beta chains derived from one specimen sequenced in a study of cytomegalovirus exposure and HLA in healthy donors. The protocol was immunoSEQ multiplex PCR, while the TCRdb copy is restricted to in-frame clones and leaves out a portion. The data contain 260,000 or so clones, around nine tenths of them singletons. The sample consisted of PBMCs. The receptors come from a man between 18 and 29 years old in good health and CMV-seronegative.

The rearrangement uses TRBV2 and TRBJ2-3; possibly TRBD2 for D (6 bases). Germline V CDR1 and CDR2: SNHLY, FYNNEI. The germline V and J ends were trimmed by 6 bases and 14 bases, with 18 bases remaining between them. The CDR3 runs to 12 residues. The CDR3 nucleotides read TGTGCCAGCAGGAGTCTAGCGCCCATCGCGTATTTT. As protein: CASRSLAPIAYF.

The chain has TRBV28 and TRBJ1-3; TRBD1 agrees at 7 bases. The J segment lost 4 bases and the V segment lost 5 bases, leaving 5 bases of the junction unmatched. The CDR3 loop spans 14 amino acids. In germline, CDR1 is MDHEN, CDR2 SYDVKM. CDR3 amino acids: CASSSRGQGNTIYF. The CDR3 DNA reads TGTGCCAGCAGTAGCCGGGGACAGGGAAACACCATATATTTT. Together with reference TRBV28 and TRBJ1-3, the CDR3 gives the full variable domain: DVKVTQSSRYLVKRTGEKVFLECVQDMDHENMFWYRQDPGLGLRLIYFSYDVKMKEKGDIPEGYSVSREKKERFSLILESASTNQTSMYLCASSSRGQGNTIYFGEGSWLTVV.

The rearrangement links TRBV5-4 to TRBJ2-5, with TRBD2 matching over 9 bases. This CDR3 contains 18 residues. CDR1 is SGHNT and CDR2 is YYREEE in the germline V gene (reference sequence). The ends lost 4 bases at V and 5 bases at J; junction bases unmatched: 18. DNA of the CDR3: TGTGCCAGCAGCCCGGGGCTCCGCGCTAGCGGGAATAGGGAGACCCAGTACTTC. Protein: CASSPGLRASGNRETQYF.

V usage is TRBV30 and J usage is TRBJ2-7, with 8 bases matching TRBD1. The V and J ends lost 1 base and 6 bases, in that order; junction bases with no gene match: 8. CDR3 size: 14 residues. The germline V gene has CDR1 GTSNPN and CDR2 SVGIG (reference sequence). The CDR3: CAWSARTGNGEQYF. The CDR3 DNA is TGTGCCTGGAGTGCCCGGACAGGGAACGGCGAGCAGTACTTC.

CDR3 in amino acids: CASSIRGSNQPQHF. DNA of the CDR3: TGTGCCAGCAGTATCCGGGGTTCCAATCAGCCCCAGCATTTT. The chain is built from TRBV27 and TRBJ1-5; no clear D gene. Per the germline V gene, CDR1 is MNHEY and CDR2 is SMNVEV (reference sequence). Trimming removed 5 bases at V and 3 bases at J, with 11 bases between. The CDR3 loop spans 14 amino acids.

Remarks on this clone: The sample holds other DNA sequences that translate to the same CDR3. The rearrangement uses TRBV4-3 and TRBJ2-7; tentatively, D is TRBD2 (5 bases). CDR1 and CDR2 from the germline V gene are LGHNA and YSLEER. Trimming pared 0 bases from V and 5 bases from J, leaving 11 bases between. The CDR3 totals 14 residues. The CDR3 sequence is CASSQDRAGNEQYF. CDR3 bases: TGCGCCAGCAGCCAAGATCGTGCGGGTAACGAGCAGTACTTC.

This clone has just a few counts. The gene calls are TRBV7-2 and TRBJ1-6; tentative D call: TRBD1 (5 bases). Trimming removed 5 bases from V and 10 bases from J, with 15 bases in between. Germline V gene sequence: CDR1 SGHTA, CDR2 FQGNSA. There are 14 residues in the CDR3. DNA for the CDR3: TGTGCCAGCAGCGCTCAGGGACTTTCGTCACCCCTCCACTTT. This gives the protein CASSAQGLSSPLHF.

This CDR3 reads CASKTGGADTEAFF. CDR3 nucleotides: TGTGCCAGCAAAACGGGGGGCGCGGACACTGAAGCTTTCTTT. The V call is TRBV7-9, the J call TRBJ1-1; possibly TRBD1 for D (6 bases). V dropped 7 bases and J dropped 3 bases, with 15 bases sitting between them. The CDR3 sequence is 14 residues long. CDR1 is SEHNR and CDR2 is FQNEAQ in the germline V gene (reference sequence).